This T cell receptor (beta chain) was sequenced during a study of memory CD4+ T cells and cytomegalovirus serostatus. TCRdb's table, derived via immunoSEQ multiplex PCR, lists solely in-frame clones and lacks some. The sample holds tens of thousands of clones, 76% seen once. The sort gate was single viable CD3+CD4+CD8-CD45RO+ cells for memory CD4+ T cells. After thawing, CD4+ T cells were positively selected. The CDR3 runs 12 residues. V lost 6 bases and J lost 9, with 12 bases in between. Germline V lookup: CDR1 MNHEY, CDR2 SMNVEV (reference sequence). The chain carries TRBV27 and TRBJ2-4, with D perhaps TRBD2 (5 bases). The sample was memory CD4+ T cells from blood. The receptor comes from an adult in good health and CMV-seropositive. The CDR3 sequence: CASRALSGIQYF. In DNA form, the CDR3 reads TGTGCCAGCAGGGCCTTAAGCGGCATTCAGTACTTC.